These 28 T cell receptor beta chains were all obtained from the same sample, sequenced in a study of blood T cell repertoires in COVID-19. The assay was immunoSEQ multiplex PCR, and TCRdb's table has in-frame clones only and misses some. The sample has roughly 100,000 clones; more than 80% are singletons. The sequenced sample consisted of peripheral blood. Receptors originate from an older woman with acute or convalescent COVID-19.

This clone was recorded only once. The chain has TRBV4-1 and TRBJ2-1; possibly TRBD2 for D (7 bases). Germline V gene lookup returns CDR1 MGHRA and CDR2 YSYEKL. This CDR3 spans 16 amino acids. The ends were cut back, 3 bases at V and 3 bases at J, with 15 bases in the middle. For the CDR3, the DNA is TGCGCCAGCAGCCAGGGGGGGGGCGGCGGCTACAATGAGCAGTTCTTC. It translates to CASSQGGGGGYNEQFF.

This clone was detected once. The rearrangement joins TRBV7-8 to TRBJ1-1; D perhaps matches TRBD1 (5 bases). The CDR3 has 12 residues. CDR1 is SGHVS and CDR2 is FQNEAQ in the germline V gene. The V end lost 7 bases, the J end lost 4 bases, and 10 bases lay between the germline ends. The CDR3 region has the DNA TGTGCCAGCAATACAGGCGGCACTGAAGCTTTCTTT. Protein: CASNTGGTEAFF.

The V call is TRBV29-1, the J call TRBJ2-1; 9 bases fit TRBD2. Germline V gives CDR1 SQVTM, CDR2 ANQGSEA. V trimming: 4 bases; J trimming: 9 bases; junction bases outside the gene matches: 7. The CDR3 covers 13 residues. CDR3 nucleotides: TGCAGCGTTGCAGCGGGACTAGCTAGTGAGCAGTTCTTC. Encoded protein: CSVAAGLASEQFF.

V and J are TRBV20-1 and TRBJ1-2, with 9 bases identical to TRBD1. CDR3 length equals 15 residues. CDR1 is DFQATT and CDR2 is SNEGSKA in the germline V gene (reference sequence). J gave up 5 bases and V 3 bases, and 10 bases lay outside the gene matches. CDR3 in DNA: TGCAGTGCTAGTTCTCCGGGACAGGGCCAGTATGGCTACACCTTC. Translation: CSASSPGQGQYGYTF.

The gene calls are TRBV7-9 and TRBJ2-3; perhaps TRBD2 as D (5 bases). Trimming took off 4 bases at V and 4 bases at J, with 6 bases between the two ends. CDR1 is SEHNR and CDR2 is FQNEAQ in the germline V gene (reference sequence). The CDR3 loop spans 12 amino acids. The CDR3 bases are TGTGCCAGCAGCTCGGAGGCAGATACGCAGTATTTT. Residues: CASSSEADTQYF.

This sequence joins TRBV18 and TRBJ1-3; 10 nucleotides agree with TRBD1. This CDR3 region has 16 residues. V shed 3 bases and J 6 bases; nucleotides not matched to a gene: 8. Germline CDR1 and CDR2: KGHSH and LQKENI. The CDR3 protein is CASSPQLGTGENTIYF. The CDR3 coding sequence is TGTGCCAGCTCACCTCAACTCGGGACAGGGGAAAACACCATATATTTT.

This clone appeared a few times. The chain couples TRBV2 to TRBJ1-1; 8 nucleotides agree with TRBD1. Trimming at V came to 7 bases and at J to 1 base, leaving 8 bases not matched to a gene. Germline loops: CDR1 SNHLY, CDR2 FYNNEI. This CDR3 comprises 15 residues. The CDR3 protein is CASNGQGRGNTEAFF. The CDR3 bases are TGTGCCAGCAACGGACAGGGAAGGGGGAACACTGAAGCTTTCTTT.

The CDR3 sequence: CASSYMSRNEQFF. The DNA of the CDR3 is TGTGCCAGCAGTTACATGAGCAGGAATGAGCAGTTCTTC. V and J are TRBV6-5 and TRBJ2-1; no clear D. The germline V gene has CDR1 MNHEY and CDR2 SVGAGI. CDR3 length: 13 amino acids. V was trimmed by 2 bases and J by 7 bases, leaving 9 bases between them.

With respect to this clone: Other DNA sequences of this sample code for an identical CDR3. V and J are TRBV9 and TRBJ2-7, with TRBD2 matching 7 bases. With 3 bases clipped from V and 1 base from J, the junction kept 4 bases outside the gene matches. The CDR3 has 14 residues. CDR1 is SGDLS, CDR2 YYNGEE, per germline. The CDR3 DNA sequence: TGTGCCAGCAGCGCTAGCGGAGCTTCCTACGAGCAGTACTTC. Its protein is CASSASGASYEQYF.

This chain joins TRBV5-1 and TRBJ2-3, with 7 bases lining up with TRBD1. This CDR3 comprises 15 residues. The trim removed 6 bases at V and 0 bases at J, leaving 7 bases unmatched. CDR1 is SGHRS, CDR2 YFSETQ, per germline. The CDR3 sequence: CASKQGTISTDTQYF. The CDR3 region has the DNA TGCGCCAGCAAACAGGGGACCATAAGCACAGATACGCAGTATTTT.

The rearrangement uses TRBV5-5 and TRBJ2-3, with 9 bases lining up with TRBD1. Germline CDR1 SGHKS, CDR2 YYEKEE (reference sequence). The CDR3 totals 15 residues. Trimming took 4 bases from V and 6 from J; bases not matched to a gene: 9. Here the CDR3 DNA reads TGTGCCAGCAGCGCCGGGACAGGGCGTAGGGATACGCAGTATTTT. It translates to CASSAGTGRRDTQYF.

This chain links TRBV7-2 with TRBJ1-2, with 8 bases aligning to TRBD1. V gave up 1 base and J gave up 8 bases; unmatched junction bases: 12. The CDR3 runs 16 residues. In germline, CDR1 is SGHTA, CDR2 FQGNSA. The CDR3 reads CASSLGAPRAGGGYTF. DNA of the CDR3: TGTGCCAGCAGCTTAGGGGCCCCCAGGGCAGGGGGCGGCTACACCTTC. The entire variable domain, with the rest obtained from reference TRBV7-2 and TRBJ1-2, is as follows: GAGVSQSPSNKVTEKGKDVELRCDPISGHTALYWYRQSLGQGLEFLIYFQGNSAPDKSGLPSDRFSAERTGGSVSTLTIQRTQQEDSAVYLCASSLGAPRAGGGYTFGSGTRLTVV.

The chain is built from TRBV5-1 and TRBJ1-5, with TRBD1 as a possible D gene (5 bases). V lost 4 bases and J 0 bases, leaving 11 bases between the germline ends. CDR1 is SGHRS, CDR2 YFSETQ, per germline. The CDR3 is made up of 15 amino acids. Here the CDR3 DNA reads TGCGCCAGCAGCGCCGGGGGAATTAGCAATCAGCCCCAGCATTTT. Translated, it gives CASSAGGISNQPQHF. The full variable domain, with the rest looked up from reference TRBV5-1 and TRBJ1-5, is KAGVTQTPRYLIKTRGQQVTLSCSPISGHRSVSWYQQTPGQGLQFLFEYFSETQRNKGNFPGRFSGRQFSNSRSEMNVSTLELGDSALYLCASSAGGISNQPQHFGDGTRLSIL.

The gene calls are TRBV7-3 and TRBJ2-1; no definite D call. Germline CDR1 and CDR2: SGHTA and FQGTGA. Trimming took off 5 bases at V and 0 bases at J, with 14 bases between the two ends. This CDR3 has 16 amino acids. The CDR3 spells CASSPDGRSSYNEQFF. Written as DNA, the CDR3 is TGTGCCAGCAGCCCCGACGGAAGGAGCTCCTACAATGAGCAGTTCTTC.

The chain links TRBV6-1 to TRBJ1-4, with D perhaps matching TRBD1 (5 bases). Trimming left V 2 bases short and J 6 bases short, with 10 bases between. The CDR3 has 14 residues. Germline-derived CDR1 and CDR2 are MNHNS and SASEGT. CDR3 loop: CASSERSRDEKLFF. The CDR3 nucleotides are TGTGCCAGCAGTGAAAGGTCCAGGGATGAAAAACTGTTTTTT.

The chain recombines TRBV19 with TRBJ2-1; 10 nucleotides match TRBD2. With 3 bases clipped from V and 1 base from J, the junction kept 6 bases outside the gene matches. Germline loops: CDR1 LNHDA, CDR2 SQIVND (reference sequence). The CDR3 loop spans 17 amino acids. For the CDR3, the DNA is TGTGCCAGTAGTATGCCTAGCGGGAGATCATCCTACAATGAGCAGTTCTTC. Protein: CASSMPSGRSSYNEQFF.

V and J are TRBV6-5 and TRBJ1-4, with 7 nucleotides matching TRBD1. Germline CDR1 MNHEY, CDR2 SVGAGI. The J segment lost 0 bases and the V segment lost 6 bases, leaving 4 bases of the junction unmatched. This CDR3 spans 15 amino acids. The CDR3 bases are TGTGCCAGCAGGGGACAGTTTGCAACTAATGAAAAACTGTTTTTT. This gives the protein CASRGQFATNEKLFF.

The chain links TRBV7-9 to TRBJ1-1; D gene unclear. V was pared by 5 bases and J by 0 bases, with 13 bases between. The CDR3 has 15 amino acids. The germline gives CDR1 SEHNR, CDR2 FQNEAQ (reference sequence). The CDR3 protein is CASSPQRALNTEAFF. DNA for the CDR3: TGTGCCAGCAGCCCGCAGCGGGCGTTGAACACTGAAGCTTTCTTT. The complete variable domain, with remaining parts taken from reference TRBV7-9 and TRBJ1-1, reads DTGVSQNPRHKITKRGQNVTFRCDPISEHNRLYWYRQTLGQGPEFLTYFQNEAQLEKSRLLSDRFSAERPKGSFSTLEIQRTEQGDSAMYLCASSPQRALNTEAFFGQGTRLTVV.

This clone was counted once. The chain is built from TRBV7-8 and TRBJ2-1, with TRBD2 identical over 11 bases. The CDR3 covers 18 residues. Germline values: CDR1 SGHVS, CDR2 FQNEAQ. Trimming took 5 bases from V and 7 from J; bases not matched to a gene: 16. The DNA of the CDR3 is TGTGCCAGCAGCCAGCCCCGACTAGCTAGCGGGGGGATAAATGAGCAGTTCTTC. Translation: CASSQPRLASGGINEQFF.

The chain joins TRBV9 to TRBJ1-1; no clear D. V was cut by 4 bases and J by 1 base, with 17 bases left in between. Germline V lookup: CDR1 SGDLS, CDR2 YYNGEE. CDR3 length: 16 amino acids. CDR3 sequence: CASSPRGIQQNTEAFF. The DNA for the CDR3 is TGTGCCAGCAGCCCGAGAGGCATCCAGCAGAACACTGAAGCTTTCTTT.

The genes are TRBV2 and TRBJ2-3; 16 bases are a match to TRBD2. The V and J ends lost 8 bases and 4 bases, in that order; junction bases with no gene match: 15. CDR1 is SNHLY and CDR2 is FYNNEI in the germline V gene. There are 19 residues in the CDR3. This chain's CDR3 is CASRDYGTSGRASADTQYF. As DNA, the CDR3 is TGTGCCAGCCGCGACTACGGGACTAGCGGGAGGGCCAGCGCAGATACGCAGTATTTT.

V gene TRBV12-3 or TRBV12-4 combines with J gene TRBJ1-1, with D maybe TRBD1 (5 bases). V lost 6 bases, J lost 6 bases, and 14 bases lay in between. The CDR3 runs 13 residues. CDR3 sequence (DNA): TGTGCCAGCAGCCGCAGGGAGGGGTCTGAAGCTTTCTTT. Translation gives CASSRREGSEAFF.

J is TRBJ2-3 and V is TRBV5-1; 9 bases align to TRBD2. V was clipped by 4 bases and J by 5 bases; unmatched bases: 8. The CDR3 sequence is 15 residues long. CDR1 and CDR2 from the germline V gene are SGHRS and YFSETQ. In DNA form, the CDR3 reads TGCGCCAGCAGCGAGTTAGCGGGGGCCGAAGATACGCAGTATTTT. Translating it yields CASSELAGAEDTQYF.

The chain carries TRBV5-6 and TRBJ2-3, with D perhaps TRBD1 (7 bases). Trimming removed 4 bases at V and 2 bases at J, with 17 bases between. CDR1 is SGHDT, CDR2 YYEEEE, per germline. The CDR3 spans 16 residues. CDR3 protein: CASSPPEGAFTDTQYF. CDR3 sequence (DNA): TGTGCCAGCAGCCCCCCGGAGGGGGCGTTCACAGATACGCAGTATTTT.

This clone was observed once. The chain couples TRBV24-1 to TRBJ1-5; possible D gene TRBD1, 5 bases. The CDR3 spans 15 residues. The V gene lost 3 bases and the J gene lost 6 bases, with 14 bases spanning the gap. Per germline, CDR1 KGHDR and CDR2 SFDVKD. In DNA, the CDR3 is TGTGCCACCAGTGATGGACGGGGGGGGAGTCAGCCCCAGCATTTT. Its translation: CATSDGRGGSQPQHF.

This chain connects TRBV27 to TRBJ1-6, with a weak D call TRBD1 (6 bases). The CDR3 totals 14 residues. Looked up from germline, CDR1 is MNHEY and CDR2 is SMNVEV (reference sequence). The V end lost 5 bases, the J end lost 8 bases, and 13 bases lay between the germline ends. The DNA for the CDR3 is TGTGCCAGCAGTGGGGGTGGGGGCCATTCACCCCTCCACTTT. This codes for CASSGGGGHSPLHF.

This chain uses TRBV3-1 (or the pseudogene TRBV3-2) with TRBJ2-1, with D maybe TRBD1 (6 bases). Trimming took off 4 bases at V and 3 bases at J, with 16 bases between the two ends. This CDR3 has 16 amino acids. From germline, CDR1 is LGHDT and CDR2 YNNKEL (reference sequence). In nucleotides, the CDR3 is TGTGCCAGCAGCCCTTTCACCACAGGGTACTACAATGAGCAGTTCTTC. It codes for CASSPFTTGYYNEQFF.

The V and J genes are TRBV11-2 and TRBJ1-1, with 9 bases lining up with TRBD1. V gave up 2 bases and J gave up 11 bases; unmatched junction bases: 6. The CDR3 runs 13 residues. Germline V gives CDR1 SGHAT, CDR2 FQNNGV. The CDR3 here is CASSLNRDRDAFF. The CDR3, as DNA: TGTGCCAGCAGCTTAAATAGGGACAGGGATGCTTTCTTT.